This T cell receptor (beta chain) was obtained from a study of graft-versus-host responses after intestinal transplantation. In the study overall: Anti-thymocyte globulin induction was given to all recipients, followed by tacrolimus and steroids for around three years. Study-wide points: GvH clones were found in recipient marrow; some appeared first in ileum or blood.

On this clone itself: Its matching antigen is unknown.

Sequenced by immunoSEQ multiplex PCR; TCRdb stores in-frame clones only, minus some. In the table there are about 82,000 clones, 91% of which are singletons. V lost 5 bases to trimming and J lost 0 bases, with 10 bases between them. Germline CDR1 and CDR2: SGHRS and YFSETQ. This CDR3 is 14 amino acids long. The sample was unstimulated CD4+ T cells sorted from spleen or lymph node cells, taken before transplant. The chain has TRBV5-1 and TRBJ2-3; D possibly corresponds to TRBD2 (6 bases). The source is a human donor who was the organ donor for an intestinal transplant. DNA of the CDR3: TGCGCCAGCAGAGCGGGTTCTAGCACAGATACGCAGTATTTT. It yields the protein CASRAGSSTDTQYF.